The 20 T cell receptor beta chains in this list originate from one sample, sequenced in a study of Tregs in tolerant kidney transplant recipients (dated by TCRdb to between 2018 and 2020). The method behind the library was the immunoSEQ multiplex PCR assay. TCRdb holds this immuneACCESS table with in-frame rearrangements only. Some clones are missing; in checked studies, unresolved V genes explain under half, and the rest has no known cause. The sample includes about 90,000 clones, with roughly 93% observed a single time. 1.6% of the sample comes from the top ten. Transplants used related donors with nonmyeloablative bone marrow transplantation; mixed chimerism was transient in the human trials. The sequenced sample was CD4+ T cells from blood (PBMCs), obtained 12 months after the transplant. The receptors here all came from a human patient who received a combined kidney and bone marrow transplant. Post transplant, some T cells may arise from the graft donor.

The chain recombines TRBV5-8 with TRBJ2-7, with TRBD2 matching 7 bases. The germline V gene encodes CDR1 SGHTS and CDR2 YDEGEE. The CDR3 contains 16 residues. Trimming removed 5 bases from V and 3 bases from J; junction bases left unmatched: 14. As DNA, the CDR3 is TGTGCCAGCAGTGAGCTTTCAGCGGGACGAGGCTACGAGCAGTACTTC. It specifies CASSELSAGRGYEQYF.

V usage is TRBV28 and J usage is TRBJ1-1, with D possibly matching TRBD1 (6 bases). The CDR3 totals 13 residues. The germline V gene has CDR1 MDHEN and CDR2 SYDVKM. V shed 3 bases and J shed 7 bases, with 12 bases lying between them. CDR3 sequence reads: CASSFREGGEAFF. CDR3 DNA sequence: TGTGCCAGCAGTTTTCGGGAGGGGGGTGAAGCTTTCTTT.

This chain links TRBV7-2 with TRBJ2-5, with D maybe TRBD1 (5 bases). The better agreement between TRBJ2-7 and the DNA end casts doubt on the J call. The CDR3 has 15 residues. Germline V gene data show CDR1 as SGHTA and CDR2 as FQGNSA. The CDR3 here is CASSFGGADLYEQYF. In DNA, the CDR3 is TGTGCCAGCAGCTTCGGTGGGGCGGACCTTTACGAGCAGTACTTC.

CDR3 loop: CASSQETGGGTGELFF. As DNA, the CDR3 is TGCGCCAGCAGCCAAGAAACAGGCGGGGGGACCGGGGAGCTGTTTTTT. V usage is TRBV4-3 and J usage is TRBJ2-2; 8 bases are shared with TRBD2. Trimming removed 0 bases from V and 5 bases from J; junction bases left unmatched: 5. Germline CDR1 LGHNA, CDR2 YSLEER. The CDR3 is 16 amino acids.

This rearrangement joins TRBV10-3 to TRBJ2-3; 7 bases are a match to TRBD2. The germline V gene has CDR1 ENHRY and CDR2 SYGVKD. The CDR3 consists of 17 residues. V dropped 3 bases and J dropped 2; count of bases not matched to a gene: 11. The CDR3 DNA follows: TGTGCCATCAGTGACGGTAGCGGGCGAGCATCCACAGATACGCAGTATTTT. Translated, it gives CAISDGSGRASTDTQYF.

V gene TRBV5-1 combines with J gene TRBJ2-4, with D possibly TRBD2 on 6 matching bases. Trimming pared 2 bases from V and 1 base from J, leaving 13 bases between. The CDR3 consists of 16 residues. The germline V gene encodes CDR1 SGHRS and CDR2 YFSETQ. The CDR3 here is CASSFRVDYAKNIQYF. As DNA, the CDR3 is TGCGCCAGCAGCTTCAGGGTGGACTATGCCAAAAACATTCAGTACTTC.

This sequence joins TRBV7-6 and TRBJ2-2; 9 nucleotides line up with TRBD2. V gave up 1 base and J gave up 9 bases; unmatched junction bases: 9. This CDR3 spans 16 amino acids. Germline CDR1 SGHVS, CDR2 FNYEAQ. As DNA, the CDR3 is TGTGCCAGCAGCTTAGTGTCTGCGGGGGGGCCCCGGGAGCTGTTTTTT. It yields the protein CASSLVSAGGPRELFF.

The chain employs TRBV9 and TRBJ2-5; tentative D call: TRBD2 (5 bases). Trimming stripped 6 bases from V and 10 bases from J, with 19 bases between. Germline V gives CDR1 SGDLS, CDR2 YYNGEE. The length of the CDR3 is 13 residues. The CDR3 sequence: CASTRRRRDGQYF. In DNA form, the CDR3 reads TGTGCCAGCACCCGGCGGAGGCGAGACGGCCAGTACTTC.

This clone was found a few times. V is TRBV28 and J is TRBJ2-3; perhaps TRBD2 as D (5 bases). Looked up from germline, CDR1 is MDHEN and CDR2 is SYDVKM. The CDR3 is 14 amino acids. The V gene lost 1 base and the J gene lost 4 bases, with 9 bases spanning the gap. The CDR3, as DNA: TGTGCCAGCAGTTTATCGAGGGTCTCAGATACGCAGTATTTT. Protein: CASSLSRVSDTQYF. Supplemented by reference TRBV28 and TRBJ2-3, the full variable domain reads DVKVTQSSRYLVKRTGEKVFLECVQDMDHENMFWYRQDPGLGLRLIYFSYDVKMKEKGDIPEGYSVSREKKERFSLILESASTNQTSMYLCASSLSRVSDTQYFGPGTRLTVL.

The chain combines TRBV15 with TRBJ2-1; D might be TRBD2 (5 bases). Trimming cost V 5 bases and J 13 bases, with 21 bases left between them. Germline CDR1 LNHNV, CDR2 YYDKDF (reference sequence). This CDR3 has 14 amino acids. CDR3 loop: CATSPAQRSGSQFF. The CDR3 DNA reads as TGTGCCACCAGCCCCGCACAGCGGTCCGGTAGTCAGTTCTTC.

The chain carries TRBV7-2 and TRBJ2-3, with 11 bases that match TRBD2. The V gene's germline CDR1 is SGHTA and CDR2 FQGNSA. The CDR3 is 16 residues long. The V segment lost 5 bases and the J segment 1 base; nucleotides outside the gene matches: 5. The CDR3 nucleotides are TGTGCCAGCAGCGCTAGGGGACTAGCGGGCACAGATACGCAGTATTTT. This codes for CASSARGLAGTDTQYF. The full variable domain, in which reference TRBV7-2 and TRBJ2-3 provide the parts outside the CDR3, is GAGVSQSPSNKVTEKGKDVELRCDPISGHTALYWYRQSLGQGLEFLIYFQGNSAPDKSGLPSDRFSAERTGGSVSTLTIQRTQQEDSAVYLCASSARGLAGTDTQYFGPGTRLTVL.

Of note for this clone: One junction end disagrees with the germline gene, perhaps due to a read error. In DNA, the CDR3 is TGTGCCAGCAGCCCCCCGGGACTAGCGACCCATGAGCCGTACTTC. Translating it yields CASSPPGLATHEPYF. The rearrangement uses TRBV7-9 and TRBJ2-7; 10 bases map to TRBD2. Germline V gives CDR1 SEHNR, CDR2 FQNEAQ (reference sequence). The CDR3 length is 15 residues.

This clone was picked up one time. The chain combines TRBV5-5 with TRBJ2-1; D is ambiguous. In germline, CDR1 is SGHKS, CDR2 YYEKEE (reference sequence). The CDR3 sequence is 14 residues long. V was trimmed by 0 bases and J by 7 bases, leaving 11 bases between them. CDR3 coding DNA: TGTGCCAGCAGCTTGGAGTGGGCCGAGAATGAGCAGTTCTTC. Its translation: CASSLEWAENEQFF.

The rearrangement uses TRBV2 and TRBJ2-2, with a tentative D call TRBD2 (5 bases). With 7 bases removed from V and 4 bases from J, the gap between germline ends came to 13 bases. Germline CDR1 is SNHLY and CDR2 is FYNNEI. This CDR3 is 14 amino acids long. CDR3 sequence (DNA): TGTGCCAGCATTCGGGAAAAGGGCACCGGGGAGCTGTTTTTT. Residues: CASIREKGTGELFF.

The chain is built from TRBV27 and TRBJ1-1; TRBD1 matches 7 bases. The germline CDR1 and CDR2 sequences are MNHEY and SMNVEV (reference sequence). The CDR3 runs to 15 residues. J gave up 3 bases and V 5 bases, and 9 bases lay outside the gene matches. CDR3 DNA: TGTGCCAGCAGTGATACAGGGGTGCAGCACACTGAAGCTTTCTTT. It specifies CASSDTGVQHTEAFF.

Of note for this clone: Other DNA sequences of this sample code for an identical CDR3. The V and J genes are TRBV4-1 and TRBJ1-6; D is ambiguous. V lost 3 bases, J lost 0 bases, and 6 bases lay in between. Germline loops: CDR1 MGHRA, CDR2 YSYEKL. The CDR3 length is 15 residues. CDR3 nucleotides: TGCGCCAGCAGCCAGGGGAGCTCCTATAATTCACCCCTCCACTTT. Translating gives CASSQGSSYNSPLHF.

The rearrangement joins TRBV7-3 to TRBJ2-5; 8 bases match TRBD2. The length of the CDR3 is 14 residues. The ends lost 4 bases at V and 5 bases at J; junction bases unmatched: 6. CDR1 is SGHTA, CDR2 FQGTGA, per germline. This CDR3 is CASSSGGRLETQYF. CDR3 sequence (DNA): TGTGCCAGCAGCTCAGGCGGGAGGTTGGAGACCCAGTACTTC.

The DNA of the CDR3 is TGCGCCAGCAGCCAAGCCCGGGACTTCCCCTCTGGGGGCACCGGGGAGCTGTTTTTT. It specifies CASSQARDFPSGGTGELFF. V and J are TRBV4-3 and TRBJ2-2; TRBD2 might be the D (6 bases). V dropped 1 base and J dropped 4 bases, with 22 bases sitting between them. CDR1 LGHNA and CDR2 YSLEER come from the germline V gene. The CDR3 runs to 19 residues.

V is TRBV7-2 and J is TRBJ2-5; the match to TRBD2 covers 8 bases. This CDR3 has 15 amino acids. Germline loops: CDR1 SGHTA, CDR2 FQGNSA. J lost 5 bases, V lost 3 bases, and 8 bases had no gene match. CDR3 nucleotide sequence: TGTGCCAGCAGCTTTCGCGGGGGGTGGGGGGAGACCCAGTACTTC. Translated: CASSFRGGWGETQYF.

This sequence joins TRBV4-1 and TRBJ2-2; D uncertain. V lost 0 bases and J 6 bases, leaving 8 bases between the germline ends. In germline, CDR1 is MGHRA, CDR2 YSYEKL. This CDR3 region has 14 residues. As DNA, the CDR3 is TGCGCCAGCAGCCAAGAGGCCCGCCCCGGGGAGCTGTTTTTT. Translated: CASSQEARPGELFF.